This T cell receptor beta chain was sequenced during a study of T-cell memory formation after mild COVID-19. One entry per CDR3 protein results from TCRdb running MiXCR on the 5' RACE reads. The sample contains roughly 600,000 distinct CDR3 sequences, 18% of which appear only once. The ends were cut back, 6 bases at V and 3 bases at J, with 5 bases in the middle. This CDR3 spans 10 amino acids. The germline V gene encodes CDR1 DFQATT and CDR2 SNEGSKA (reference sequence). This clonotype was obtained from an adult woman who had mild COVID-19 (a few samples of this study predate the infection). Cell type and time point are not known. This chain joins TRBV20-1 and TRBJ2-5; D remains unclear. Sequenced sample: PBMCs or a T cell subset sorted from them (not recorded which). In DNA, the CDR3 is TGCAGTGCGCCTAAAGAGACCCAGTACTTC. Its protein product is CSAPKETQYF.